The 27 T cell receptor beta chains reported below all come from one sample, sequenced in a study of blood T cells in healthy people across ages. A J-beta primer mix and a sample-barcoded 5' primer were used in a second PCR of about 7 to 12 cycles. TCRdb called the 5' RACE reads again in MiXCR, with one record for every CDR3 protein. Altogether over 600,000 distinct CDR3 sequences are present, 40% to 50% being singletons, with the ten largest covering around 30%. Material: blood. The source is an elderly man in good health.

This clonotype was detected only a few times. This chain joins TRBV7-2 and TRBJ2-7, with a tentative D call TRBD1 (6 bases). In germline, CDR1 is SGHTA, CDR2 FQGNSA. V dropped 1 base and J dropped 5 bases, with 15 bases sitting between them. This CDR3 is built from 15 residues. DNA of the CDR3: TGTGCCAGCAGCTTAGGGTCCCAGGGGATCCACGAGCAGTACTTC. Protein product: CASSLGSQGIHEQYF. The full variable domain, with the rest looked up from reference TRBV7-2 and TRBJ2-7, is GAGVSQSPSNKVTEKGKDVELRCDPISGHTALYWYRQSLGQGLEFLIYFQGNSAPDKSGLPSDRFSAERTGGSVSTLTIQRTQQEDSAVYLCASSLGSQGIHEQYFGPGTRLTVT.

Of note for this clonotype: A much bigger clone sits one base away, suggesting this may be a read error. The chain is built from TRBV7-3 and TRBJ1-2; TRBD1 is a possible D gene (5 bases). V gave up 5 bases and J gave up 6 bases, with 19 bases separating them. This CDR3 region has 15 residues. CDR1 is SGHTA and CDR2 is FQGTGA in the germline V gene. DNA of the CDR3: TGTGCCAGCAGCCCGGGGGTACGGGGGTTCGATGGCTACACCTTC. Its protein product is CASSPGVRGFDGYTF.

This clonotype was found a few times. The CDR3 region is CASSVLAGGLYNEQFF. Written as DNA, the CDR3 is TGTGCCAGCAGCGTATTAGCGGGAGGGCTTTACAATGAGCAGTTCTTC. The V and J genes are TRBV9 and TRBJ2-1; 11 bases map to TRBD2. Germline V lookup: CDR1 SGDLS, CDR2 YYNGEE. V lost 1 base, J lost 4 bases, and 4 bases stayed unmatched. The CDR3 has 16 residues.

This sequence joins TRBV7-3 and TRBJ2-1; tentative D call: TRBD2 (6 bases). The CDR3 is 13 amino acids. V lost 5 bases to trimming and J lost 15 bases, with 20 bases between them. CDR1 SGHTA and CDR2 FQGTGA come from the germline V gene. This CDR3 reads CASSDTFGGEGFF. CDR3 DNA: TGTGCCAGCAGCGATACATTCGGGGGAGAGGGGTTCTTC. Full variable domain (remainder filled in from reference TRBV7-3 and TRBJ2-1): GAGVSQTPSNKVTEKGKYVELRCDPISGHTALYWYRQSLGQGPEFLIYFQGTGAADDSGLPNDRFFAVRPEGSVSTLKIQRTERGDSAVYLCASSDTFGGEGFFGPGTRLTVL.

The chain uses TRBV29-1 and TRBJ2-3, with 10 bases matching TRBD1. This CDR3 has 15 amino acids. V trimming: 5 bases; J trimming: 3 bases; junction bases outside the gene matches: 8. CDR1 and CDR2 (germline): SQVTM, ANQGSEA. The chain's CDR3 is CSVRRQGAQTDTQYF. The CDR3 DNA is TGCAGCGTTCGGCGACAGGGGGCGCAAACAGATACGCAGTATTTT.

This rearrangement joins TRBV3-1 to TRBJ2-5; D is uncertain. TRBJ2-7 explains the end of the DNA better; the J call may be wrong. The CDR3 has 15 residues. Germline-derived CDR1 and CDR2 are LGHDT and YNNKEL (reference sequence). DNA of the CDR3: TGTGCCAGCAGCCAAGATTTGAAGTGGTCCCACGAGCAGTACTTC. This sequence encodes CASSQDLKWSHEQYF.

Many counts were recorded for this clonotype. The genes are TRBV29-1 and TRBJ2-7, with TRBD1 matching over 8 bases. The J segment lost 2 bases and the V segment lost 6 bases, leaving 6 bases of the junction unmatched. Germline V lookup: CDR1 SQVTM, CDR2 ANQGSEA. The CDR3 has 13 residues. The CDR3 DNA follows: TGCAGCGTCGGGGACAGGCGGGCCTACGAGCAGTACTTC. Protein sequence: CSVGDRRAYEQYF.

V is TRBV20-1 and J is TRBJ2-7; tentatively, D is TRBD1 (6 bases). V lost 1 base, J lost 1 base, and 11 bases lay in between. CDR3 length: 14 residues. The germline CDR1 and CDR2 sequences are DFQATT and SNEGSKA (reference sequence). CDR3 sequence reads: CSARAQGPSYEQYF. CDR3 in DNA: TGCAGTGCTAGAGCGCAGGGGCCTTCCTACGAGCAGTACTTC.

For the CDR3, the DNA is TGTGCTAGTGCCTTCATGCAGGGGACCCTAGCCAAAAACATTCAGTACTTC. This sequence encodes CASAFMQGTLAKNIQYF. This chain links TRBV12-5 with TRBJ2-4; possibly TRBD1 for D (6 bases). The length of the CDR3 is 17 residues. V was trimmed by 7 bases and J by 0 bases, leaving 19 bases between them. Germline loops: CDR1 LGHNT, CDR2 FRNRAP.

The chain joins TRBV7-2 to TRBJ2-3; possibly TRBD2 for D (5 bases). The germline gives CDR1 SGHTA, CDR2 FQGNSA. The CDR3 is made up of 17 amino acids. V gave up 3 bases and J gave up 8 bases, with 24 bases separating them. CDR3 sequence: CASSLRASGSSGGTQYF. The CDR3 region has the DNA TGTGCCAGCAGCTTGCGGGCATCGGGATCGTCGGGTGGTACGCAGTATTTT.

DNA for the CDR3: TGTGCCAGCAGCCCAGGGAGGACTAGCGGGAGTCAGGGTTACAATGAGCAGTTCTTC. It translates to CASSPGRTSGSQGYNEQFF. This chain connects TRBV11-1 to TRBJ2-1; 13 positions agree with TRBD2. The germline gives CDR1 SGHAT, CDR2 FQDESV (reference sequence). CDR3 length: 19 residues. The trim removed 5 bases at V and 4 bases at J, leaving 14 bases unmatched.

This rearrangement joins TRBV6-2 or TRBV6-3 to TRBJ2-7; TRBD2 agrees at 10 bases. This CDR3 spans 16 amino acids. J lost 3 bases, V lost 0 bases, and 5 bases had no gene match. Germline lookup yields CDR1 MNHEY and CDR2 SVGEGT. The CDR3 spells CASSYSRKREGYEQYF. The CDR3 coding sequence is TGTGCCAGCAGTTACTCGAGAAAGCGGGAGGGCTACGAGCAGTACTTC.

V gene TRBV30 combines with J gene TRBJ2-3, with D unclear. Trimming removed 3 bases from V and 4 bases from J, with 17 bases in between. There are 15 residues in the CDR3. Germline values: CDR1 GTSNPN, CDR2 SVGIG (reference sequence). The DNA of the CDR3 is TGTGCCTGGAGGCCTCCCTGGGGTGCCGCAGATACGCAGTATTTT. This codes for CAWRPPWGAADTQYF.

This clonotype was seen a handful of times. This chain uses TRBV6-1 with TRBJ2-4, with 10 bases fitting TRBD1. The J call is in doubt because the DNA end fits TRBJ2-7 better. This CDR3 has 14 residues. CDR1 and CDR2 from the germline V gene are MNHNS and SASEGT. CDR3 amino acids: CASNRQGASYEQYF. The CDR3 region has the DNA TGTGCCAGTAATAGACAGGGGGCTTCCTACGAGCAGTACTTC.

This clonotype was found a few times. The chain joins TRBV6-2 or TRBV6-3 to TRBJ2-7; tentatively, D is TRBD1 or TRBD2 (5 bases each). Trimming cost V 7 bases and J 4 bases, with 17 bases left between them. Germline V CDR1 and CDR2: MNHEY, SVGEGT. This CDR3 spans 14 amino acids. The CDR3 DNA reads as TGTGCCAGCACCCAGGGTGGGAGCTCGTACGAGCAGTACTTC. This gives the protein CASTQGGSSYEQYF.

V and J are TRBV20-1 and TRBJ2-1; no definite D call. V lost 4 bases and J 7 bases, leaving 8 bases between the germline ends. The germline gives CDR1 DFQATT, CDR2 SNEGSKA (reference sequence). This CDR3 contains 11 residues. CDR3 residues: CSANEWNEQFF. CDR3 coding DNA: TGCAGTGCTAATGAGTGGAATGAGCAGTTCTTC.

This clonotype was observed a handful of times. The chain recombines TRBV10-2 with TRBJ2-5; D may be TRBD2 (7 bases). The CDR3 is 15 amino acids. From germline, CDR1 is WSHSY and CDR2 SAAADI. V was trimmed by 3 bases and J by 2 bases, leaving 13 bases between them. The CDR3 coding sequence is TGCGCCAGCAGTGAAAAAGGGGGGGTTCAAGAGACCCAGTACTTC. Its translation is CASSEKGGVQETQYF.

This clonotype came up once. This sequence joins TRBV20-1 and TRBJ2-1; a weak D match, TRBD2 (5 bases). Germline CDR1 and CDR2: DFQATT and SNEGSKA (reference sequence). V lost 6 bases, J lost 6 bases, and 24 bases lay in between. The CDR3 contains 16 residues. CDR3 sequence reads: CSAHPNPGRLSNEQFF. CDR3 nucleotides: TGCAGTGCCCACCCCAACCCGGGGAGACTCTCCAATGAGCAGTTCTTC.

The sample holds one count of this clonotype. The CDR3 loop is CASSENGEQYF. CDR3 in DNA: TGTGCCAGCAGTGAGAACGGTGAGCAGTACTTC. The chain is built from TRBV6-6 and TRBJ2-7, with no clear D. The CDR3 extends over 11 amino acids. Germline V lookup: CDR1 MNHNY, CDR2 SVGAGI (reference sequence). The V end lost 5 bases, the J end lost 7 bases, and 9 bases lay between the germline ends.

The J gene is TRBJ1-1, the V gene TRBV20-1; 7 nucleotides line up with TRBD1. Germline V gene sequence: CDR1 DFQATT, CDR2 SNEGSKA (reference sequence). CDR3 length equals 16 residues. V lost 2 bases to trimming and J lost 4 bases; unmatched junction nucleotides: 13. CDR3 region: CSARRQGRSWGTEAFF. CDR3 bases: TGCAGTGCTAGAAGACAGGGTAGGAGTTGGGGCACTGAAGCTTTCTTT.

V gene TRBV6-2 or TRBV6-3 combines with J gene TRBJ2-5; maybe TRBD2 (6 bases). The length of the CDR3 is 12 residues. V gave up 7 bases and J gave up 5 bases, with 11 bases separating them. Germline-derived CDR1 and CDR2 are MNHEY and SVGEGT. CDR3 nucleotides: TGTGCCAGCAAGAGGGAGGTCGAGACCCAGTACTTC. Protein: CASKREVETQYF.

V usage is TRBV5-1 and J usage is TRBJ2-4; D may be TRBD2 (5 bases). This CDR3 has 14 amino acids. In germline, CDR1 is SGHRS, CDR2 YFSETQ. V was cut by 3 bases and J by 7 bases, with 14 bases left in between. As DNA, the CDR3 is TGCGCCAGCAGCTGGGAGATCTCCGGGAACATTCAGTACTTC. This sequence encodes CASSWEISGNIQYF. Full variable domain (remainder filled in from reference TRBV5-1 and TRBJ2-4): KAGVTQTPRYLIKTRGQQVTLSCSPISGHRSVSWYQQTPGQGLQFLFEYFSETQRNKGNFPGRFSGRQFSNSRSEMNVSTLELGDSALYLCASSWEISGNIQYFGAGTRLSVL.

This clonotype was counted a few times. The CDR3 nucleotides are TGTGCCAGCAGCTTAGAACAGGGAGTCCACGAGCAGTACTTC. The encoded protein is CASSLEQGVHEQYF. The chain employs TRBV7-2 and TRBJ2-7; possibly TRBD1 for D (6 bases). Trimming pared 1 base from V and 5 bases from J, leaving 12 bases between. The CDR3 consists of 14 residues. Germline-derived CDR1 and CDR2 are SGHTA and FQGNSA.

The CDR3: CASSRPAGGGDTQYF. The CDR3 region has the DNA TGTGCCAGCAGCCGCCCAGCGGGAGGGGGGGATACGCAGTATTTT. The rearrangement links TRBV11-2 to TRBJ2-3, with 10 bases identical to TRBD2. Trimming took 5 bases from V and 6 from J; bases not matched to a gene: 8. The CDR3 runs 15 residues. Looked up from germline, CDR1 is SGHAT and CDR2 is FQNNGV. Supplemented by reference TRBV11-2 and TRBJ2-3, the full variable domain reads EAGVAQSPRYKIIEKRQSVAFWCNPISGHATLYWYQQILGQGPKLLIQFQNNGVVDDSQLPKDRFSAERLKGVDSTLKIQPAKLEDSAVYLCASSRPAGGGDTQYFGPGTRLTVL.

The V and J genes are TRBV7-9 and TRBJ2-3; the D gene is possibly TRBD1 (6 bases). Germline CDR1 SEHNR, CDR2 FQNEAQ (reference sequence). Trimming cost V 5 bases and J 4 bases, with 16 bases left between them. The CDR3 spans 15 residues. The CDR3 spells CASSPAQGRADTQYF. The CDR3 DNA is TGTGCCAGCAGCCCAGCGCAGGGGAGAGCAGATACGCAGTATTTT. The whole variable domain, remainder taken from reference TRBV7-9 and TRBJ2-3, is DTGVSQNPRHKITKRGQNVTFRCDPISEHNRLYWYRQTLGQGPEFLTYFQNEAQLEKSRLLSDRFSAERPKGSFSTLEIQRTEQGDSAMYLCASSPAQGRADTQYFGPGTRLTVL.

This clonotype turned up a few times. This chain connects TRBV30 to TRBJ2-5; D might be TRBD1 (5 bases). Per germline, CDR1 GTSNPN and CDR2 SVGIG (reference sequence). The length of the CDR3 is 14 residues. V gave up 0 bases and J gave up 1 base, with 9 bases separating them. The DNA for the CDR3 is TGTGCCTGGAGTGTTGGACAATTCCAAGAGACCCAGTACTTC. Protein: CAWSVGQFQETQYF.

The chain carries TRBV20-1 and TRBJ2-5, with TRBD2 matching over 12 bases. This CDR3 is built from 16 residues. Germline values: CDR1 DFQATT, CDR2 SNEGSKA (reference sequence). V gave up 3 bases and J gave up 2 bases; unmatched junction bases: 7. DNA for the CDR3: TGCAGTGCTAGCGGACTAGCGGGACCCCAACAAGAGACCCAGTACTTC. Its translation: CSASGLAGPQQETQYF.